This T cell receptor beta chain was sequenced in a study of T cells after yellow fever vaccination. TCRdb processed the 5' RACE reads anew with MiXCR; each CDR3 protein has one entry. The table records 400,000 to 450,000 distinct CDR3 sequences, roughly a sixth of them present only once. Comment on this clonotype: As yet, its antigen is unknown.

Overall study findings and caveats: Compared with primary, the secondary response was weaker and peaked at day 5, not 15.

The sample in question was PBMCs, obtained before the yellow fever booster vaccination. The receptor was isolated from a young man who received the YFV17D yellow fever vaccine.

The CDR3 DNA reads TGTGCCAGCACCCCGTCCGTAAACACAGATACGCAGTATTTT. Its translation: CASTPSVNTDTQYF. This chain connects TRBV9 to TRBJ2-3; D remains ambiguous. The CDR3 is 14 amino acids. Germline CDR1 SGDLS, CDR2 YYNGEE. V was clipped by 6 bases and J by 2 bases, with 13 bases between them.